A single sample is the source of the 9 T cell receptor beta chains below, sequenced in a study of blood T cell repertoires in COVID-19. Here immunoSEQ multiplex PCR was the method, and the copy in TCRdb shows in-frame clones only, minus some. Seen here are roughly 190,000 clones, about four fifths observed once, and the top ten hold under 3%. Material: peripheral blood. All receptors come from a human donor with acute or convalescent COVID-19. The donor label of this sample is uncertain.

This chain joins TRBV6-5 and TRBJ1-2; maybe TRBD1 (5 bases). Germline loops: CDR1 MNHEY, CDR2 SVGAGI. Between the trimmed V and J ends, which lost 4 bases and 2 bases, there was a span of 11 bases. The CDR3 is made up of 14 amino acids. CDR3 in DNA: TGTGCCAGCAGTTTTGGAAAGGGGAACTATGGCTACACCTTC. It codes for CASSFGKGNYGYTF.

The CDR3 region has the DNA TGTGCCACCCTCCGGGGGGCGCCGACTGAAGCTTTCTTT. This translates into CATLRGAPTEAFF. The chain uses TRBV28 and TRBJ1-1; D is possibly TRBD1 (6 bases). Germline CDR1 MDHEN, CDR2 SYDVKM. This CDR3 spans 13 amino acids. V dropped 10 bases and J dropped 5 bases, with 17 bases sitting between them.

This chain connects TRBV6-6 to TRBJ1-2; no clear D gene. V was trimmed by 6 bases and J by 3 bases, leaving 8 bases between them. There are 12 residues in the CDR3. Germline values: CDR1 MNHNY, CDR2 SVGAGI (reference sequence). CDR3: CASREGDYGYTF. The CDR3 DNA reads TGTGCCAGCAGAGAGGGCGACTATGGCTACACCTTC.

The chain employs TRBV7-9 and TRBJ1-4, with 8 bases that match TRBD1. The CDR3 consists of 17 residues. CDR1 is SEHNR, CDR2 FQNEAQ, per germline (reference sequence). V gave up 9 bases and J gave up 6 bases; unmatched junction bases: 18. CDR3 protein: CASSGQAVPGSYEKLFF. The CDR3, as DNA: TGTGCCAGTTCGGGACAGGCCGTTCCGGGATCTTATGAAAAACTGTTTTTT.

CDR3 amino acids: CASSLGGSEQFF. The CDR3 DNA reads as TGTGCCAGCAGCTTAGGCGGGAGTGAGCAGTTCTTC. The chain couples TRBV7-6 to TRBJ2-1, with TRBD2 identical over 7 bases. The CDR3 is made up of 12 amino acids. The junction had 0 bases not matched to a gene; V was cut back by 1 base and J by 9 bases. Germline V gives CDR1 SGHVS, CDR2 FNYEAQ.

This chain connects TRBV27 to TRBJ1-3, with D possibly matching TRBD1 (6 bases). V lost 8 bases and J lost 6, with 17 bases in between. The CDR3 is 14 amino acids. Per the germline V gene, CDR1 is MNHEY and CDR2 is SMNVEV (reference sequence). The CDR3: CASRRQALENTIYF. The CDR3 bases are TGTGCCAGCCGAAGACAGGCTCTGGAAAACACCATATATTTT.

This chain connects TRBV30 to TRBJ1-2; TRBD1 matches at 7 bases. CDR3 length: 13 residues. J lost 5 bases, V lost 8 bases, and 11 bases had no gene match. Per germline, CDR1 GTSNPN and CDR2 SVGIG (reference sequence). The CDR3 coding sequence is TGTGCCCGAGGGGGCTTGGGGCGATATGGCTACACCTTC. Its protein is CARGGLGRYGYTF.

The V call is TRBV28, the J call TRBJ1-2, with 12 bases matching TRBD1. Trimming cost V 6 bases and J 6 bases; bases outside gene matches: 8. The CDR3 is 15 residues long. Germline V CDR1 and CDR2: MDHEN, SYDVKM. Here the CDR3 reads CASSRGDRGLHGYTF. The DNA for the CDR3 is TGTGCCAGCAGCCGAGGGGACAGGGGGCTTCATGGCTACACCTTC.

This clone was observed a handful of times. The chain joins TRBV28 to TRBJ2-1; 8 bases line up with TRBD2. The CDR3 spans 15 residues. CDR1 is MDHEN and CDR2 is SYDVKM in the germline V gene. V was pared by 5 bases and J by 5 bases, with 8 bases of the junction left unmatched. The CDR3 sequence is CASSLGLGLNNEQFF. The CDR3 DNA is TGTGCCAGCAGTCTGGGACTAGGGCTTAACAATGAGCAGTTCTTC.